One TCR beta chain is described in this entry. What it binds is unknown. CD4+ and CD8+ T cells were sorted from PBMCs. The CDR3 has 14 amino acids. V was trimmed by 6 bases and J by 7 bases, leaving 16 bases between them. Per germline, CDR1 MNHEY and CDR2 SVGAGI. The entry originates in a study of CD8+ T cells in alopecia areata. General observations from the study: Lesional scalp exceeded normal scalp in clonality, especially in alopecia totalis/universalis. Unlike in mice, where it was clearer, TCR sharing across patients was less clear, possibly HLA-related.

Extracted from the samples, RNA was reverse transcribed into cDNA to serve as the sequencing template. Sequenced by immunoSEQ multiplex PCR; TCRdb stores in-frame clones only, minus some. The table lists 150,000 or so clones, 75% to 90% of them singletons. The sample in question was CD8+ T cells sorted from blood, obtained at week 0. The source of this sequence is a human donor with alopecia areata. The chain employs TRBV6-5 and TRBJ2-1; D is possibly TRBD2 (6 bases). The CDR3 loop reads CASRAGTVWNEQFF. Written as DNA, the CDR3 is TGTGCCAGCAGGGCGGGGACGGTGTGGAATGAGCAGTTCTTC.